This T cell receptor (beta chain) was observed in a study of blood T cell repertoires in COVID-19. The overall study: The study drew acute and convalescent COVID-19 samples from the United States, Italy and Spain. From T cells, B-cell-depleted T cells, or PBMCs came the material, which was cDNA or gDNA.

The V end was cut by 1 base, the J end by 5 bases, with 11 bases between. The CDR3 has 15 residues. Looked up from germline, CDR1 is SEHNR and CDR2 is FQNEAQ (reference sequence). Per the original data handling: Estimates of nucleated cell counts were drawn from the amplification of reference gene primers. Profiled with immunoSEQ multiplex PCR; TCRdb holds only in-frame clones, not every one. V and J calls and clone size are as listed in that table; D and trimming were resolved from the DNA. This table holds roughly 200,000 clones, 84% found once. The chain employs TRBV7-9 and TRBJ2-2, with D tentatively TRBD2 (5 bases). Sequencing was done on a sample of peripheral blood. The clonotype comes from a human donor in a cohort sampled during active COVID-19. The CDR3 DNA reads TGTGCCAGCAGCTTAGTTCGTCCGGGGACCGGGGAGCTGTTTTTT. This gives the protein CASSLVRPGTGELFF. Filled out from reference TRBV7-9 and TRBJ2-2, the complete variable domain reads DTGVSQNPRHKITKRGQNVTFRCDPISEHNRLYWYRQTLGQGPEFLTYFQNEAQLEKSRLLSDRFSAERPKGSFSTLEIQRTEQGDSAMYLCASSLVRPGTGELFFGEGSRLTVL.